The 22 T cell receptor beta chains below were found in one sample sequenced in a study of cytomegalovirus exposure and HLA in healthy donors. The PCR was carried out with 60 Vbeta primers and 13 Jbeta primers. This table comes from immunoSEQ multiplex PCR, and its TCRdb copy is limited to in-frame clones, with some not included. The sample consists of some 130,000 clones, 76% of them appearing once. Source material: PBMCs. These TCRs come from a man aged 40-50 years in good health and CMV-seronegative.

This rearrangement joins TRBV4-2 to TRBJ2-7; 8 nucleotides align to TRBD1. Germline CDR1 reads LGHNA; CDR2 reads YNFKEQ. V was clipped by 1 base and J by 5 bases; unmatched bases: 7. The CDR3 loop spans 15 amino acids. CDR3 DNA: TGTGCCAGCAGCCAAGCCGACAGGGGTGGCGACGAGCAGTACTTC. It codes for CASSQADRGGDEQYF.

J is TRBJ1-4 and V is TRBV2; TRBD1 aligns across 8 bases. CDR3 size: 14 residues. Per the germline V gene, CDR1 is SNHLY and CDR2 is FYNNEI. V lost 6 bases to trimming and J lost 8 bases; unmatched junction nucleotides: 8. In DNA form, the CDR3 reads TGTGCCAGCAGACCGGACAGGGATAGAGAAAAACTGTTTTTT. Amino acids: CASRPDRDREKLFF.

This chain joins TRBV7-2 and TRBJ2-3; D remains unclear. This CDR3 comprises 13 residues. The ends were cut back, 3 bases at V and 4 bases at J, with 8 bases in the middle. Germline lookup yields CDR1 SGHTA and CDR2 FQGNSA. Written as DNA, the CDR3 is TGTGCCAGCAGCTTTAGCTCGGCAGATACGCAGTATTTT. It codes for CASSFSSADTQYF.

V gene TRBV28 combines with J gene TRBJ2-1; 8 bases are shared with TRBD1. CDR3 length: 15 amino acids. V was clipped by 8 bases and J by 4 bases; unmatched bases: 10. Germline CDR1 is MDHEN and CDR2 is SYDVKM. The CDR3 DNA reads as TGTGCCAGCCAGACAGGGGCCCGCATTTACAATGAGCAGTTCTTC. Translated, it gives CASQTGARIYNEQFF.

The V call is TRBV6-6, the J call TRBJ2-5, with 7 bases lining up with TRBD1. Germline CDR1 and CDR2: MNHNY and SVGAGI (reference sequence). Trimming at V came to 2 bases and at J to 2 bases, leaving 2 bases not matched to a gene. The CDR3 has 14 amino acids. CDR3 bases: TGTGCCAGCAGTTACACGACAGGGCAAGAGACCCAGTACTTC. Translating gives CASSYTTGQETQYF.

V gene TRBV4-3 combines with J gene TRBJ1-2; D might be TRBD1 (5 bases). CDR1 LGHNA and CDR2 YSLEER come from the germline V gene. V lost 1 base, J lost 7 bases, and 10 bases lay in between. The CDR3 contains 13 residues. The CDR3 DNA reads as TGCGCCAGCAGCCAAGTGGAGGGGATTGGCTACACCTTC. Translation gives CASSQVEGIGYTF.

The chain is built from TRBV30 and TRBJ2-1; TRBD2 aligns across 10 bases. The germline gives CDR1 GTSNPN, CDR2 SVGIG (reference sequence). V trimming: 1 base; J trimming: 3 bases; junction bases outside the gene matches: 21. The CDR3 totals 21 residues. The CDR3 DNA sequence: TGTGCCTGGAGTGGTCAGCGGGGGGGCCCTGGGGGTGTACACGGCTACAATGAGCAGTTCTTC. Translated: CAWSGQRGGPGGVHGYNEQFF.

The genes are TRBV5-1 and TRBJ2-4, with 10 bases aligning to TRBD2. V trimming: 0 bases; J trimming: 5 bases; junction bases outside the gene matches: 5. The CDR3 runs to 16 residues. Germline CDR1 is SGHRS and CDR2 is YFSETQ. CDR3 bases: TGCGCCAGCAGCTTGGTTGAGCGGGGGGGCGAAAACATTCAGTACTTC. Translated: CASSLVERGGENIQYF.

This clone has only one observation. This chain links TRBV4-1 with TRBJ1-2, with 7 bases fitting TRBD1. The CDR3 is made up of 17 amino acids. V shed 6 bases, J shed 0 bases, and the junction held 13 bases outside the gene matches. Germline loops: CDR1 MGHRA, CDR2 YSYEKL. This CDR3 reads CASSPERGRWTNYGYTF. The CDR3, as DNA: TGCGCCAGCAGTCCAGAAAGGGGGCGTTGGACTAACTATGGCTACACCTTC.

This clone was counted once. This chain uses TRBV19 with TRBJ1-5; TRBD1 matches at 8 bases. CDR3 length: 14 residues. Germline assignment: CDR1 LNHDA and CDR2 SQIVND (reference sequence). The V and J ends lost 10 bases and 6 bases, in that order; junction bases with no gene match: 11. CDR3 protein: CAILPDRVGQPQHF. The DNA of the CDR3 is TGTGCCATACTCCCGGACAGGGTGGGTCAGCCCCAGCATTTT.

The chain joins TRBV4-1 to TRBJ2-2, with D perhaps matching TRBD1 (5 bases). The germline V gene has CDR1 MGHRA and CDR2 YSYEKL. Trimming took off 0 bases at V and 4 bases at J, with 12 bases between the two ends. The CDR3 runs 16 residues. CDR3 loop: CASSQEGRGSTGELFF. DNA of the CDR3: TGCGCCAGCAGCCAAGAAGGAAGGGGAAGCACCGGGGAGCTGTTTTTT.

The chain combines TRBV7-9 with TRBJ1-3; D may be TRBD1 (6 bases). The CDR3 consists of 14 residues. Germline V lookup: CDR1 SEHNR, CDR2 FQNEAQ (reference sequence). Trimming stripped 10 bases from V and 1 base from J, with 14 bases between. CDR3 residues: CAIQRGGSGNTIYF. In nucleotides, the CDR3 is TGTGCCATCCAGAGAGGGGGTTCTGGAAACACCATATATTTT.

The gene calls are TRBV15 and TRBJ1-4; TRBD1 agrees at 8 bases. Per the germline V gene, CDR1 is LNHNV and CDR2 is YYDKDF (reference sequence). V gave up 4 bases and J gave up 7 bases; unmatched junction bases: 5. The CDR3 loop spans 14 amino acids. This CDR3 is CATSTQGAGEKLFF. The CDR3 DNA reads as TGTGCCACCAGCACCCAGGGGGCAGGTGAAAAACTGTTTTTT.

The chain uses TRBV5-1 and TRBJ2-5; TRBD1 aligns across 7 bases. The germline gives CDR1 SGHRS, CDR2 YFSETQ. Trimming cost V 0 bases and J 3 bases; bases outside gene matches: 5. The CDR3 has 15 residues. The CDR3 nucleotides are TGCGCCAGCAGCTTGGGAGACAGGGATGAAGAGACCCAGTACTTC. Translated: CASSLGDRDEETQYF.

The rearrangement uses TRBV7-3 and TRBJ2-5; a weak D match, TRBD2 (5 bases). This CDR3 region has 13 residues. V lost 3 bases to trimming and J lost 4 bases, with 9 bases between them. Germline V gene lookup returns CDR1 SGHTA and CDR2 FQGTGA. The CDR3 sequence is CASSLTNLETQYF. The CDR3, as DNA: TGTGCCAGCAGCTTGACTAACTTAGAGACCCAGTACTTC.

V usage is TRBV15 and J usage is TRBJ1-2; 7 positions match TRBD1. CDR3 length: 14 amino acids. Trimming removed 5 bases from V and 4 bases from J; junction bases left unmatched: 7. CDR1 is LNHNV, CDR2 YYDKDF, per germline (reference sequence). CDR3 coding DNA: TGTGCCACCAGCTCTTTGACAGGGTTCTATGGCTACACCTTC. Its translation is CATSSLTGFYGYTF.

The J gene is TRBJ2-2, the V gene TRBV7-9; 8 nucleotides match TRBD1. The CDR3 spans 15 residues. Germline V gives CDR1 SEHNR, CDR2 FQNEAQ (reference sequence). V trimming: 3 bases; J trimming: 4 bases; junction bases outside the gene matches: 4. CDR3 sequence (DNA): TGTGCCAGCAGCTTTAGGACAGGGAGCACCGGGGAGCTGTTTTTT. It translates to CASSFRTGSTGELFF.

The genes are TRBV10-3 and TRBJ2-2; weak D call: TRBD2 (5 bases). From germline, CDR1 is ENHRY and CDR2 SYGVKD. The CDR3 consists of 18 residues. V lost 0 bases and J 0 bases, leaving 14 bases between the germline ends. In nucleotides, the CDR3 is TGTGCCATCAGTGAGTCGAGTCTGAGGGCGGCGAACACCGGGGAGCTGTTTTTT. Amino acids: CAISESSLRAANTGELFF.

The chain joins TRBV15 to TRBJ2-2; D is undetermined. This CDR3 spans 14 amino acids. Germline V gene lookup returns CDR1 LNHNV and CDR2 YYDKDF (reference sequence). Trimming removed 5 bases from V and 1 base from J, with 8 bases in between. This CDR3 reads CATSAPVNTGELFF. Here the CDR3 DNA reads TGTGCCACCAGCGCTCCAGTGAACACCGGGGAGCTGTTTTTT.

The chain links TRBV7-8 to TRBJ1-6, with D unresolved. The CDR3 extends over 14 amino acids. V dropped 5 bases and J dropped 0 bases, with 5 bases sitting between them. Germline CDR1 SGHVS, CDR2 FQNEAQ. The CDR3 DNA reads TGTGCCAGCAGCGACACCTCCTATAATTCACCCCTCCACTTT. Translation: CASSDTSYNSPLHF.

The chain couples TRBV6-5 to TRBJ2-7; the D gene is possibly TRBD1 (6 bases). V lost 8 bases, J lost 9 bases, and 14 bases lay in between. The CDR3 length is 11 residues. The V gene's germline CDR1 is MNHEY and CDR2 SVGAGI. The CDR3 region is CASLDLDRQYF. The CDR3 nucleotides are TGTGCCAGCTTAGACTTGGACAGGCAGTACTTC.

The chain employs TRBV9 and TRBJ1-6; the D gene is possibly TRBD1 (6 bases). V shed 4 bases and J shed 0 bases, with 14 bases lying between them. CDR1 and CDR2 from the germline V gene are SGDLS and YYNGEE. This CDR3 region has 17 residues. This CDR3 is CASSPRAGASYNSPLHF. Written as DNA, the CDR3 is TGTGCCAGCAGCCCCCGGGCAGGGGCCTCCTATAATTCACCCCTCCACTTT.